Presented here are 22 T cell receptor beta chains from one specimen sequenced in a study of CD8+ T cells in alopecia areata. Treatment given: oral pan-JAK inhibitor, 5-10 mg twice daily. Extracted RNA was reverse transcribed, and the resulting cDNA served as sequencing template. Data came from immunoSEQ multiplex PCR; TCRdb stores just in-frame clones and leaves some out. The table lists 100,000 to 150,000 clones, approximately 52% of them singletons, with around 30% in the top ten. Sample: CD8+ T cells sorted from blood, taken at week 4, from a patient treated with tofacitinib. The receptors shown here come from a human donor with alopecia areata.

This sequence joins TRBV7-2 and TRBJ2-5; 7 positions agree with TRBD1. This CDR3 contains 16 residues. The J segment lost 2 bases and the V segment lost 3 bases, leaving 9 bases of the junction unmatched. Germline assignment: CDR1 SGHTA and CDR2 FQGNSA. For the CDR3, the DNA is TGTGCCAGCAGCTTGGGCAGGGGGTACTATCAAGAGACCCAGTACTTC. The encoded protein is CASSLGRGYYQETQYF.

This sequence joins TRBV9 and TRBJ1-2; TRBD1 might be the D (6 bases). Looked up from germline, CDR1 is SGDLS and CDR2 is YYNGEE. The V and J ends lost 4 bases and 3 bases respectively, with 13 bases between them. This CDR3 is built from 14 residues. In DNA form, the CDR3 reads TGTGCCAGCAGCCCCAAGACAGGCGACTATGGCTACACCTTC. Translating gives CASSPKTGDYGYTF.

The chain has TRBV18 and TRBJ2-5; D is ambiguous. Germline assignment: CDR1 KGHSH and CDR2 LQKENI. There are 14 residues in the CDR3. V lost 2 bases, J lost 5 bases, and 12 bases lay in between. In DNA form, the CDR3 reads TGTGCCAGCTCACCAGACAACCGGCGGGAGACCCAGTACTTC. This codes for CASSPDNRRETQYF.

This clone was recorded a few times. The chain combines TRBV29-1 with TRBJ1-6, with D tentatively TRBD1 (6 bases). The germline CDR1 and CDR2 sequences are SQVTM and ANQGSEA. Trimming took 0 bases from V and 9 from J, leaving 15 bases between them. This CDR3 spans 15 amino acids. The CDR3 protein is CSVEDASLGGSPLHF. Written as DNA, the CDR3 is TGCAGCGTTGAAGATGCGTCATTAGGGGGTTCACCCCTCCACTTT.

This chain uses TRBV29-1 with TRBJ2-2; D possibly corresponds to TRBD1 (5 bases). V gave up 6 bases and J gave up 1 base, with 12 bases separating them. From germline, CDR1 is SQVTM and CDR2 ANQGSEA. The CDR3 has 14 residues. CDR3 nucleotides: TGCAGCGTCTCGACGCAGGGGAACACCGGGGAGCTGTTTTTT. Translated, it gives CSVSTQGNTGELFF.

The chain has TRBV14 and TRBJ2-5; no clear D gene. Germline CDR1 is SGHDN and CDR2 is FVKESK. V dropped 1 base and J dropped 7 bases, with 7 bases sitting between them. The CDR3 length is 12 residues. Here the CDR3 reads CASSQVGWTQYF. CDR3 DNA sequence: TGTGCCAGCAGCCAAGTCGGGTGGACCCAGTACTTC.

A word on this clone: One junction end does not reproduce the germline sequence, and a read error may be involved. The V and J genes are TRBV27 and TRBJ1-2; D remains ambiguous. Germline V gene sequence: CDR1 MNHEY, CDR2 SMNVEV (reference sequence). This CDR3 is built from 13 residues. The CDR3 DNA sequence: TGTGCCAGCAAGGAGGGAGCTAAATATGGCTACACCTTC. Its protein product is CASKEGAKYGYTF.

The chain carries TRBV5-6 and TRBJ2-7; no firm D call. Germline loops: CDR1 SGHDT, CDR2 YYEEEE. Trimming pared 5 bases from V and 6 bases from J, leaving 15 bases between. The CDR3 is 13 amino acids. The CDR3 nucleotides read TGTGCCAGCAGGTCCCGGGCAGTAGTCGAGCAGTACTTC. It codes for CASRSRAVVEQYF.

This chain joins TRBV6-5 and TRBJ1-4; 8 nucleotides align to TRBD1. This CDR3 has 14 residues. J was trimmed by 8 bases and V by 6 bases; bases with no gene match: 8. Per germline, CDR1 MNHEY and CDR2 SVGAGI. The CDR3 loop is CASRESGGLEKLFF. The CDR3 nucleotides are TGTGCCAGCAGGGAATCAGGGGGCTTGGAAAAACTGTTTTTT.

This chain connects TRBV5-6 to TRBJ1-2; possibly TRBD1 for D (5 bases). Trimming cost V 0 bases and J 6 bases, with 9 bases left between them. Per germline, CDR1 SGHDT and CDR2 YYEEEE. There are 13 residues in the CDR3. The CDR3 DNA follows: TGTGCCAGCAGCTTGGGGGGCGCGGATGGCTACACCTTC. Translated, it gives CASSLGGADGYTF.

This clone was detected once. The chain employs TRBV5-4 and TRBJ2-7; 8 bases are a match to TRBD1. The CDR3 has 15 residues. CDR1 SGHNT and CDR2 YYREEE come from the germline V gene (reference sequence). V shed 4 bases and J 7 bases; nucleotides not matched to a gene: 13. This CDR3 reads CASSHWDRRGQEQYF. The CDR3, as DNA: TGTGCCAGCAGCCACTGGGACAGGCGAGGACAAGAGCAGTACTTC.

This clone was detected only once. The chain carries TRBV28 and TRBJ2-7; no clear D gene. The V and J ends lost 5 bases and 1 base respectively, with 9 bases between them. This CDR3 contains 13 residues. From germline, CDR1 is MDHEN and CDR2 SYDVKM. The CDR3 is CASSLPESYEQYF. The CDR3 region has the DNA TGTGCCAGCAGTCTCCCGGAGTCCTACGAGCAGTACTTC.

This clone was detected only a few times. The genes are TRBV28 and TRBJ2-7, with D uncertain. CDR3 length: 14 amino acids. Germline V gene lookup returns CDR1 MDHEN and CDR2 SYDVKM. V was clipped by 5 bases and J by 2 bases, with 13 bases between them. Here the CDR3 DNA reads TGTGCCAGCAGTGGCCCGCGCACTACCTACGAGCAGTACTTC. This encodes CASSGPRTTYEQYF.

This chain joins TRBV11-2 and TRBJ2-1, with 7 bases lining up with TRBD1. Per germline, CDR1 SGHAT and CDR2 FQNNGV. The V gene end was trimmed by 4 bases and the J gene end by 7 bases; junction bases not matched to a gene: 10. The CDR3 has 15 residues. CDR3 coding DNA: TGTGCCAGCAGCTCCCCGACAGGGACGACGAATGAGCAGTTCTTC. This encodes CASSSPTGTTNEQFF.

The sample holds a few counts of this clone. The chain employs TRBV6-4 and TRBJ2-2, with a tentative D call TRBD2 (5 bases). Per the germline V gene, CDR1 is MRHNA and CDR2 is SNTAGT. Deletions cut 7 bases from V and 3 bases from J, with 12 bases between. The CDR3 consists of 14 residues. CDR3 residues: CASKRRPDTGELFF. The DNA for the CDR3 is TGTGCCAGCAAAAGGAGGCCCGACACCGGGGAGCTGTTTTTT.

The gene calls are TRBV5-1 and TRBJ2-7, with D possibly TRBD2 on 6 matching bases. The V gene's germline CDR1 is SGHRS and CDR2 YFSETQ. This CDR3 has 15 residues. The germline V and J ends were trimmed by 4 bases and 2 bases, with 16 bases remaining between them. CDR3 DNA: TGCGCCAGCAGCCTGGACGCGGGAACCGCCTACGAGCAGTACTTC. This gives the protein CASSLDAGTAYEQYF. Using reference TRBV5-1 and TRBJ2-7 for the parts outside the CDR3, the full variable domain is KAGVTQTPRYLIKTRGQQVTLSCSPISGHRSVSWYQQTPGQGLQFLFEYFSETQRNKGNFPGRFSGRQFSNSRSEMNVSTLELGDSALYLCASSLDAGTAYEQYFGPGTRLTVT.

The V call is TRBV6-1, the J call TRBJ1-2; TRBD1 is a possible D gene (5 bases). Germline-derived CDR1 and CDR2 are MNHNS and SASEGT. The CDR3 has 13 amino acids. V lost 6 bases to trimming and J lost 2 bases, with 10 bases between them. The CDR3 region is CASRNRQNYGYTF. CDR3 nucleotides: TGTGCCAGCAGAAACAGGCAGAACTATGGCTACACCTTC.

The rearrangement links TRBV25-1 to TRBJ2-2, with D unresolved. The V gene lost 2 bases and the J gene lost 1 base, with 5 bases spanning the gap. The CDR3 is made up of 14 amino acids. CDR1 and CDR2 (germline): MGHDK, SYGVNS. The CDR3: CASSEGQNTGELFF. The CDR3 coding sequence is TGTGCCAGCAGTGAAGGGCAGAACACCGGGGAGCTGTTTTTT.

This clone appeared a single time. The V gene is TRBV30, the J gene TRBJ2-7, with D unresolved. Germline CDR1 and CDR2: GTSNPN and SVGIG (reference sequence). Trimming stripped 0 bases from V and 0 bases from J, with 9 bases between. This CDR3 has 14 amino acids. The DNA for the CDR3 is TGTGCCTGGAGTGTGGCGTTGAGCTCCTACGAGCAGTACTTC. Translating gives CAWSVALSSYEQYF.

The CDR3, as DNA: TGTGCCAGCACTCCGGAGGTCTCCTACGAGCAGTACTTC. Protein sequence: CASTPEVSYEQYF. The J gene is TRBJ2-7, the V gene TRBV7-8; TRBD2 might be the D (5 bases). This CDR3 region has 13 residues. CDR1 is SGHVS, CDR2 FQNEAQ, per germline. Trimming pared 7 bases from V and 0 bases from J, leaving 10 bases between.

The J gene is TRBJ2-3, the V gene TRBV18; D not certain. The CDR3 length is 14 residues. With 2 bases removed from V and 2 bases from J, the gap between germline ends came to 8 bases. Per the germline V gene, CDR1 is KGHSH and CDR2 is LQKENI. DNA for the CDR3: TGTGCCAGCTCACCAGACGGGTCCACAGATACGCAGTATTTT. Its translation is CASSPDGSTDTQYF.

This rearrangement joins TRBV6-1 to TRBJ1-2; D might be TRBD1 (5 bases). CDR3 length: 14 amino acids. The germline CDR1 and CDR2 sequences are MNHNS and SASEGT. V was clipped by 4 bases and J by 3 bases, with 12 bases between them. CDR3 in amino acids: CASSAILRDYGYTF. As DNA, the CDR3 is TGTGCCAGCAGTGCCATTCTCAGGGACTATGGCTACACCTTC.